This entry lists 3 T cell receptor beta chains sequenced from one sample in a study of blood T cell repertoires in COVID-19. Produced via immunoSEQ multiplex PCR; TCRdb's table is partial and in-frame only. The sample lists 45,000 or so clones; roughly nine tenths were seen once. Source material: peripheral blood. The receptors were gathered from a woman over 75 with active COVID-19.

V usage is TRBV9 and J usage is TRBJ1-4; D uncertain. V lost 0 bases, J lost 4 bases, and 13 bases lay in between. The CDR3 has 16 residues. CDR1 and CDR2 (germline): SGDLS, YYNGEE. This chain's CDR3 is CASSVGAASFNEKLFF. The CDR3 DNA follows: TGTGCCAGCAGCGTAGGGGCCGCCAGTTTTAATGAAAAACTGTTTTTT.

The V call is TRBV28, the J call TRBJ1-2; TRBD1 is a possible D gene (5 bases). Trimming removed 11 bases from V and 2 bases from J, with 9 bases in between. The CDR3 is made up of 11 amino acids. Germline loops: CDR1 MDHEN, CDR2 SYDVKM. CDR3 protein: CAAGPNYGYTF. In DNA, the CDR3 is TGTGCCGCGGGACCAAACTATGGCTACACCTTC.

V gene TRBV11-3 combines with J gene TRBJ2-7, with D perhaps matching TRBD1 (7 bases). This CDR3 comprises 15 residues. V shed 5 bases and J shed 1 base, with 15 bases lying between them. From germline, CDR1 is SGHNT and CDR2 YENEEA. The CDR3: CASSPRGTASYEQYF. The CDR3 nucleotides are TGTGCCAGCAGCCCCCGGGGGACAGCGTCCTACGAGCAGTACTTC.